This passage covers 28 T cell receptor beta chains from one sample sequenced in a study of cytomegalovirus exposure and HLA in healthy donors. 60 Vbeta and 13 Jbeta primers were used in PCR. Using immunoSEQ multiplex PCR, the repertoire was profiled, and TCRdb retains in-frame clones only, with some absent. The sample contains tens of thousands of clones, roughly 74% of which appear only once. Sequencing was carried out using PBMCs. The source of these receptors is a woman aged 35 to 49 in good health and CMV-seropositive.

This clone was detected only a few times. The chain links TRBV11-2 to TRBJ2-7, with 7 positions matching TRBD1. With V trimmed by 3 bases and J by 3 bases, 5 bases remained unmatched. CDR3 length: 14 amino acids. Germline CDR1 and CDR2: SGHAT and FQNNGV. For the CDR3, the DNA is TGTGCCAGCAGCTTTGGGACAGTCGACTACGAGCAGTACTTC. Encoded protein: CASSFGTVDYEQYF.

The chain uses TRBV2 and TRBJ2-3; TRBD2 might be the D (5 bases). The CDR3 runs to 14 residues. V was trimmed by 5 bases and J by 2 bases, leaving 11 bases between them. CDR1 is SNHLY and CDR2 is FYNNEI in the germline V gene. Here the CDR3 DNA reads TGTGCCAGCAGTTCGGACTTTTACACAGATACGCAGTATTTT. Residues: CASSSDFYTDTQYF.

Of note for this clone: One end of the junction does not line up with germline, which may come from a read error. CDR3 nucleotides: TGTTCCAGCAGCTTTCCGGGAACTGAAGCTTTCTTT. Encoded protein: CSSSFPGTEAFF. The rearrangement uses TRBV7-9 and TRBJ1-1; D call uncertain. The CDR3 has 12 amino acids. Germline loops: CDR1 SEHNR, CDR2 FQNEAQ (reference sequence).

V and J are TRBV5-1 and TRBJ2-2; D is possibly TRBD1 (6 bases). Germline CDR1 is SGHRS and CDR2 is YFSETQ. The CDR3 extends over 12 amino acids. V lost 6 bases, J lost 5 bases, and 8 bases lay in between. The CDR3 DNA sequence: TGCGCCAGCAATACAGGGACCGGGGAGCTGTTTTTT. It encodes CASNTGTGELFF.

The chain joins TRBV5-1 to TRBJ1-2; the match to TRBD1 covers 7 bases. Germline lookup yields CDR1 SGHRS and CDR2 YFSETQ. The J segment lost 5 bases and the V segment lost 4 bases, leaving 11 bases of the junction unmatched. The CDR3 has 15 amino acids. DNA for the CDR3: TGCGCCAGCAGCCACCTAAGGGACAGCAAGTATGGCTACACCTTC. It specifies CASSHLRDSKYGYTF.

The genes are TRBV11-2 and TRBJ2-3, with 9 bases identical to TRBD2. This CDR3 is built from 15 residues. The germline CDR1 and CDR2 sequences are SGHAT and FQNNGV. Unmatched junction bases numbered 6, after V lost 6 bases and J lost 2 bases. The CDR3 DNA reads as TGTGCCAGCAGACGAGCGGGGGGCGCCACAGATACGCAGTATTTT. It translates to CASRRAGGATDTQYF.

The V and J genes are TRBV7-2 and TRBJ2-6; no clear D. The CDR3 is 16 residues long. Germline lookup yields CDR1 SGHTA and CDR2 FQGNSA. With 4 bases removed from V and 0 bases from J, the gap between germline ends came to 10 bases. The DNA for the CDR3 is TGTGCCAGCAGCTATTACACCAGCTCTGGGGCCAACGTCCTGACTTTC. This encodes CASSYYTSSGANVLTF.

J is TRBJ2-3 and V is TRBV2; 8 bases line up with TRBD1. CDR1 is SNHLY, CDR2 FYNNEI, per germline. With V trimmed by 7 bases and J by 4 bases, 1 base remained unmatched. CDR3 length equals 12 residues. The CDR3 here is CASKDRADTQYF. The CDR3 DNA reads as TGTGCCAGCAAGGACAGGGCAGATACGCAGTATTTT.

The chain combines TRBV5-1 with TRBJ1-2, with D perhaps TRBD1 (5 bases). The CDR3 totals 15 residues. V dropped 1 base and J dropped 3 bases, with 13 bases sitting between them. CDR1 SGHRS and CDR2 YFSETQ come from the germline V gene. This chain's CDR3 is CASSLLAGSDYGYTF. DNA of the CDR3: TGCGCCAGCAGCTTGTTGGCAGGGTCCGACTATGGCTACACCTTC.

Note on this clone: Other DNA sequences in this specimen translate into the identical CDR3. The chain joins TRBV5-1 to TRBJ2-1; the match to TRBD2 covers 9 bases. The CDR3 spans 17 residues. Trimming cost V 5 bases and J 0 bases; bases outside gene matches: 9. CDR1 SGHRS and CDR2 YFSETQ come from the germline V gene. The CDR3 spells CASSFSGGSSSYNEQFF. In DNA, the CDR3 is TGCGCCAGCAGTTTTAGCGGGGGATCGAGCTCCTACAATGAGCAGTTCTTC.

J is TRBJ2-5 and V is TRBV5-1; tentative D call: TRBD2 (5 bases). The end of the DNA is better explained by TRBJ2-7, so the J call may be wrong. In germline, CDR1 is SGHRS, CDR2 YFSETQ. This CDR3 is 14 amino acids long. CDR3 in DNA: TGCGCCAGCAGCTTGTACGGGGTAACCTACGAGCAGTACTTC. This encodes CASSLYGVTYEQYF.

This clone has just a few counts. V and J are TRBV29-1 and TRBJ2-3, with 8 bases aligning to TRBD1. The CDR3 totals 13 residues. The trim removed 4 bases at V and 3 bases at J, leaving 3 bases unmatched. Germline values: CDR1 SQVTM, CDR2 ANQGSEA. CDR3 nucleotide sequence: TGCAGCGTTGGACAGGGGTCGACAGATACGCAGTATTTT. Its protein is CSVGQGSTDTQYF.

The chain recombines TRBV18 with TRBJ2-7, with D unclear. Trimming took off 3 bases at V and 5 bases at J, with 11 bases between the two ends. Germline V lookup: CDR1 KGHSH, CDR2 LQKENI. The CDR3 runs 13 residues. CDR3 protein: CASSPSMGDEQYF. CDR3 DNA sequence: TGTGCCAGCTCACCCTCCATGGGCGACGAGCAGTACTTC.

The chain is built from TRBV7-9 and TRBJ1-4; TRBD1 matches 7 bases. The V gene's germline CDR1 is SEHNR and CDR2 FQNEAQ (reference sequence). V trimming: 5 bases; J trimming: 3 bases; junction bases outside the gene matches: 3. The CDR3 is made up of 14 amino acids. The CDR3, as DNA: TGTGCCAGCAGCCAGGGGGAATCTAATGAAAAACTGTTTTTT. Translating it yields CASSQGESNEKLFF.

This chain links TRBV2 with TRBJ2-7; D perhaps matches TRBD2 (6 bases). V was shortened by 4 bases and J by 3 bases, with 13 bases between the two germline ends. This CDR3 contains 14 residues. The germline V gene encodes CDR1 SNHLY and CDR2 FYNNEI. The CDR3 sequence is CASSVREVDYEQYF. For the CDR3, the DNA is TGTGCCAGCAGTGTGAGGGAGGTCGACTACGAGCAGTACTTC.

Concerning this clone: Relative to the germline gene, one junction end is altered; a read error may explain this. V usage is TRBV9 and J usage is TRBJ2-2, with D possibly TRBD1 on 6 matching bases. Germline CDR1 is SGDLS and CDR2 is YYNGEE. The CDR3 contains 15 residues. The CDR3 region is CASSVNRVNAGELFF. In DNA form, the CDR3 reads TGTGCCAGCAGCGTAAACAGGGTGAACGCCGGGGAGCTGTTTTTT.

CDR3: CASSGETGVMGDTQYF. CDR3 nucleotides: TGTGCCAGTAGTGGGGAGACAGGGGTTATGGGAGATACGCAGTATTTT. This chain connects TRBV19 to TRBJ2-3, with 8 bases identical to TRBD1. V was pared by 5 bases and J by 5 bases, with 12 bases of the junction left unmatched. Germline CDR1 LNHDA, CDR2 SQIVND (reference sequence). The CDR3 runs to 16 residues.

This clone has just one count. One end of the junction varies from germline; a read error may be responsible. The chain is built from TRBV10-3 and TRBJ1-1; maybe TRBD1 (5 bases). This CDR3 has 14 amino acids. Germline CDR1 and CDR2: ENHRY and SYGVKD. CDR3 protein: CATSLGGRGTEAFF. In DNA form, the CDR3 reads TGTGCCACCAGTTTAGGAGGGAGGGGCACTGAAGCTTTCTTT.

This chain joins TRBV5-1 and TRBJ2-1; possibly TRBD1 for D (6 bases). The CDR3 sequence is 14 residues long. Germline V gene sequence: CDR1 SGHRS, CDR2 YFSETQ. Trimming removed 2 bases from V and 8 bases from J, with 14 bases in between. The CDR3 is CASSFLQGWDEQFF. In DNA, the CDR3 is TGCGCCAGCAGCTTTTTACAGGGTTGGGATGAGCAGTTCTTC.

Of note for this clone: A read error may produce the germline difference seen at one junction end. The chain employs TRBV7-9 and TRBJ2-7, with 11 bases fitting TRBD1. CDR3 length equals 14 residues. CDR1 is SEHNR and CDR2 is FQNEAQ in the germline V gene (reference sequence). For the CDR3, the DNA is TGTTCCAGCAGCCGTGGACAGGGGGCGGCCGAGCAGTACTTC. Its translation is CSSSRGQGAAEQYF.

The rearrangement joins TRBV7-2 to TRBJ1-3, with D tentatively TRBD1 (5 bases). The CDR3 runs 16 residues. Germline V gene lookup returns CDR1 SGHTA and CDR2 FQGNSA. Trimming removed 4 bases at V and 2 bases at J, with 15 bases between. The CDR3 spells CASSYPGTNTGNTIYF. In nucleotides, the CDR3 is TGTGCCAGCAGCTACCCCGGGACTAACACTGGAAACACCATATATTTT.

The chain couples TRBV30 to TRBJ1-5; 7 bases are shared with TRBD1. Germline V gives CDR1 GTSNPN, CDR2 SVGIG (reference sequence). V gave up 1 base and J gave up 9 bases; unmatched junction bases: 6. The CDR3 sequence is 13 residues long. CDR3 DNA: TGTGCCTGGAGTGGACAGGGTGGAGGGCCCCAGCATTTT. It is translated as CAWSGQGGGPQHF.

There are a few counts of this clone. The chain recombines TRBV27 with TRBJ1-1, with 7 nucleotides matching TRBD1. Germline V gene lookup returns CDR1 MNHEY and CDR2 SMNVEV (reference sequence). The CDR3 spans 16 residues. The V gene end was trimmed by 2 bases and the J gene end by 4 bases; junction bases not matched to a gene: 10. The CDR3 region has the DNA TGTGCCAGCAGTTTAAGCGGCGTAAACAGGGGCACTGAAGCTTTCTTT. This translates into CASSLSGVNRGTEAFF.

This chain links TRBV19 with TRBJ2-1; D is undetermined. CDR3 length equals 14 residues. V lost 3 bases to trimming and J lost 6 bases, with 12 bases between them. Per germline, CDR1 LNHDA and CDR2 SQIVND (reference sequence). This CDR3 is CASSISRNPNEQFF. CDR3 DNA: TGTGCCAGTAGTATTAGCCGGAACCCCAATGAGCAGTTCTTC. Full variable domain (remainder filled in from reference TRBV19 and TRBJ2-1): DGGITQSPKYLFRKEGQNVTLSCEQNLNHDAMYWYRQDPGQGLRLIYYSQIVNDFQKGDIAEGYSVSREKKESFPLTVTSAQKNPTAFYLCASSISRNPNEQFFGPGTRLTVL.

The chain carries TRBV6-6 and TRBJ1-2; 7 bases align to TRBD1. This CDR3 is built from 11 residues. Germline V gene data show CDR1 as MNHNY and CDR2 as SVGAGI (reference sequence). Trimming removed 10 bases from V and 7 bases from J; junction bases left unmatched: 6. This chain's CDR3 is CATQRDSGYTF. The CDR3 region has the DNA TGTGCCACCCAGAGGGACAGTGGCTACACCTTC.

This clone was seen only once. This sequence joins TRBV7-8 and TRBJ1-1; TRBD1 might be the D (5 bases). The CDR3 runs to 18 residues. V lost 4 bases and J lost 0, with 21 bases in between. CDR1 and CDR2 from the germline V gene are SGHVS and FQNEAQ. The CDR3 reads CASSSNAGGPWMNTEAFF. CDR3 nucleotide sequence: TGTGCCAGCAGCTCCAACGCGGGGGGACCGTGGATGAACACTGAAGCTTTCTTT.

The table lists this clone with a count of one. The chain uses TRBV18 and TRBJ1-6; no reliable D call. CDR3 length equals 15 residues. The germline V and J ends were trimmed by 3 bases and 9 bases, with 15 bases remaining between them. Germline V gives CDR1 KGHSH, CDR2 LQKENI. CDR3 protein: CASSPLTRDSSPLHF. The DNA of the CDR3 is TGTGCCAGCTCACCCCTAACGAGGGATTCTTCACCCCTCCACTTT.

The CDR3 protein is CASSHQDRPYEQYF. DNA for the CDR3: TGTGCCAGCAGTCACCAGGACAGGCCGTACGAGCAGTACTTC. The rearrangement uses TRBV6-5 and TRBJ2-7; 7 nucleotides align to TRBD1. The CDR3 sequence is 14 residues long. After removal of 5 bases from V and 4 bases from J, the junction contained 8 bases not matched to a gene. Germline V gene data show CDR1 as MNHEY and CDR2 as SVGAGI.